This TCR beta chain was sequenced in a study of radiation and T cells in renal cell carcinoma. General study results and limits: In blood, top tumor clones expanded by 2 weeks, shrinking by 4.

TCRdb keeps only in-frame clones here, not all; method: immunoSEQ multiplex PCR. The sample records approximately 29,000 clones, roughly 80% being singletons. This clone has only one observation. The antigen is not known. The sample's time point: blood 4 weeks post-SBRT, at nephrectomy. Treatment in this sample: 15 Gy SBRT to primary tumor, nephrectomy 4 weeks later. Nephrectomy followed 15 Gy stereotactic body radiation by 4 weeks. After SBRT, blood was collected at 2 and 4 weeks, plus baseline. Trimming removed 1 base from V and 2 bases from J; junction bases left unmatched: 6. Germline CDR1 and CDR2: GTSNPN and SVGIG (reference sequence). The CDR3 runs to 15 residues.

V gene TRBV30 combines with J gene TRBJ2-7; 9 bases are shared with TRBD2. The specimen comprised blood, sampled from a patient whose treatment included radiotherapy and nephrectomy. This TCR was sampled from a man in his sixties with renal cell carcinoma. CDR3 protein: CAWSAGLAKAYEQYF. Here the CDR3 DNA reads TGTGCCTGGAGTGCTGGACTAGCGAAAGCCTACGAGCAGTACTTC.